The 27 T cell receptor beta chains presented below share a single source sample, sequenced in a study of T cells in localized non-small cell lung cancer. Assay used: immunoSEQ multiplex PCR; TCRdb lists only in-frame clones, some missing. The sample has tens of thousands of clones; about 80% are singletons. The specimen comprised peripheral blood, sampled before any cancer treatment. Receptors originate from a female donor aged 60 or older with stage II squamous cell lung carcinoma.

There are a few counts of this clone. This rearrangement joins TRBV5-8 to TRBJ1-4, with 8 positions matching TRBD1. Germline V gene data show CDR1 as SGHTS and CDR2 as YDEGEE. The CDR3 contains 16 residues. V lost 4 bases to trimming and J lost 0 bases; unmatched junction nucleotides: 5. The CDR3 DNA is TGTGCCAGCAGCAAAGGACAGGGCCCAACTAATGAAAAACTGTTTTTT. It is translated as CASSKGQGPTNEKLFF.

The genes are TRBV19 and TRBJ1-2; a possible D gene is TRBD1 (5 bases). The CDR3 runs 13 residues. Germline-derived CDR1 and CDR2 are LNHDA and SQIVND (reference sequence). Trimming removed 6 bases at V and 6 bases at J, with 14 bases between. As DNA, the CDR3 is TGTGCCAGTAGCCCTCGGGGGGGTAATGGCTACACCTTC. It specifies CASSPRGGNGYTF.

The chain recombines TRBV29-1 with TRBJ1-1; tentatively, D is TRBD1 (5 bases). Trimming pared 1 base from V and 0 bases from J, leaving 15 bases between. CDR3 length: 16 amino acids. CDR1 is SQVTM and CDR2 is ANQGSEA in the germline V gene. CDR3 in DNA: TGCAGCGTTGAAGGCTCAAGCAGGGTTGTGAACACTGAAGCTTTCTTT. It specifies CSVEGSSRVVNTEAFF. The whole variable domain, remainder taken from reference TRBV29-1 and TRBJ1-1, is SAVISQKPSRDICQRGTSLTIQCQVDSQVTMMFWYRQQPGQSLTLIATANQGSEATYESGFVIDKFPISRPNLTFSTLTVSNMSPEDSSIYLCSVEGSSRVVNTEAFFGQGTRLTVV.

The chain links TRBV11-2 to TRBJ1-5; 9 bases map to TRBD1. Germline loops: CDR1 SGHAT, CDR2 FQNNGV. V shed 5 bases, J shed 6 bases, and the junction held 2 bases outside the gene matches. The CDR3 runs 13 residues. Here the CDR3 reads CASSPDRGQPQHF. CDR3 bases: TGTGCCAGCAGCCCGGACAGGGGTCAGCCCCAGCATTTT.

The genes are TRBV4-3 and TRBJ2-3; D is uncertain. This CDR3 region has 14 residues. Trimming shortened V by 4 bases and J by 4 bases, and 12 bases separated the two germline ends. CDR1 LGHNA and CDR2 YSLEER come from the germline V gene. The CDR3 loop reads CASSPGARADTQYF. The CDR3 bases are TGCGCCAGCAGCCCAGGAGCCCGAGCAGATACGCAGTATTTT.

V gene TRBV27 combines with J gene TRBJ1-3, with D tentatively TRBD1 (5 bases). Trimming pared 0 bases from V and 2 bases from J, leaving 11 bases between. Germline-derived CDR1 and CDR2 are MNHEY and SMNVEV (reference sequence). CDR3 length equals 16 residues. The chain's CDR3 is CASSLSGTPTGNTIYF. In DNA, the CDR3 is TGTGCCAGCAGTTTATCTGGGACCCCTACTGGAAACACCATATATTTT.

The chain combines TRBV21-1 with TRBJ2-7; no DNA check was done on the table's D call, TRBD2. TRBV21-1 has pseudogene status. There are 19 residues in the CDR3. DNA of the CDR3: TGTGCCAGCACCCCTCCGTCGAGCGGGGGGCCGCCCTGTTTCCACGAGCAGTACTTC. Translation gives CASTPPSSGGPPCFHEQYF.

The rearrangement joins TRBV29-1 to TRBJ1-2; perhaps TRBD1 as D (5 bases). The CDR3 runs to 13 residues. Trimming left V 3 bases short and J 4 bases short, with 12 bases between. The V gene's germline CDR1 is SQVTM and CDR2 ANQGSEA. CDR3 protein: CSVDRALFYGYTF. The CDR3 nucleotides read TGCAGCGTTGACAGGGCCCTCTTCTATGGCTACACCTTC.

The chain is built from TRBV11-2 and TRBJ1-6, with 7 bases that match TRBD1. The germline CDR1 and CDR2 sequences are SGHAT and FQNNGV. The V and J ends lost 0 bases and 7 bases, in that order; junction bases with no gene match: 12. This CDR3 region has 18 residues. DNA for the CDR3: TGTGCCAGCAGCTTAGACCACCCTTACAGGGGAGGGAATTCACCCCTCCACTTT. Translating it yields CASSLDHPYRGGNSPLHF.

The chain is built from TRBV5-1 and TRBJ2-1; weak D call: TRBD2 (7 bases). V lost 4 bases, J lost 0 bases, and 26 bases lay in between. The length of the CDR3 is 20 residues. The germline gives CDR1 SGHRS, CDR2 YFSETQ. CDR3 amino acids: CASSLAWAGALLSSYNEQFF. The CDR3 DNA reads TGCGCCAGCAGCCTGGCATGGGCGGGGGCCCTCCTAAGCTCCTACAATGAGCAGTTCTTC.

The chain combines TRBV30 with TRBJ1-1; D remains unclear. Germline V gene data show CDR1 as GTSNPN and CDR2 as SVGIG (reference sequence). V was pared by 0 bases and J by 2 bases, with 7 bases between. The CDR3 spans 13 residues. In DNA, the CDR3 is TGTGCCTGGAGTGTTGGGCTTAACACTGAAGCTTTCTTT. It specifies CAWSVGLNTEAFF.

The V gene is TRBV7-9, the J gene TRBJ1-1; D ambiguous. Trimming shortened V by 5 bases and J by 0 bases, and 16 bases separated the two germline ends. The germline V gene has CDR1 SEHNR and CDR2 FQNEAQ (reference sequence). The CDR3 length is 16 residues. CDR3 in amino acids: CASSPQSGRMNTEAFF. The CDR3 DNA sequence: TGTGCCAGCAGCCCCCAGTCCGGACGGATGAACACTGAAGCTTTCTTT.

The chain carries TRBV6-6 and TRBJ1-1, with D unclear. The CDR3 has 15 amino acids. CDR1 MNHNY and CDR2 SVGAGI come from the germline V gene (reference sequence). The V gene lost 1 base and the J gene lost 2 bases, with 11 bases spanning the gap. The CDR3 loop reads CASSYYYEGNTEAFF. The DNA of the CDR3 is TGTGCCAGCAGTTACTATTACGAGGGCAACACTGAAGCTTTCTTT.

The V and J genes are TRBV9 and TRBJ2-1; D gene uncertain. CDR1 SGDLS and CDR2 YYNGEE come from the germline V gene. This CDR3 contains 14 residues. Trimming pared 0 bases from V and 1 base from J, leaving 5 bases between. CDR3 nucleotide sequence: TGTGCCAGCAGCGTAGGGGGTTCCTACAATGAGCAGTTCTTC. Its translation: CASSVGGSYNEQFF.

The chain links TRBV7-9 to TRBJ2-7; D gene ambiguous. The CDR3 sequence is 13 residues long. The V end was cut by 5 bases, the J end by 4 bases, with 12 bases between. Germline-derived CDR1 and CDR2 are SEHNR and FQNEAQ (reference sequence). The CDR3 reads CASSLMDPYEQYF. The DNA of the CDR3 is TGTGCCAGCAGCCTCATGGACCCATACGAGCAGTACTTC.

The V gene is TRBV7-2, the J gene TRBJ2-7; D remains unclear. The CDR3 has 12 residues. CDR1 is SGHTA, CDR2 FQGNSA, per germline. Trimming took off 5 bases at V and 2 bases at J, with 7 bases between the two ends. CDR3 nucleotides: TGTGCCAGCAGCCCCCCTACCTACGAGCAGTACTTC. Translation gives CASSPPTYEQYF.

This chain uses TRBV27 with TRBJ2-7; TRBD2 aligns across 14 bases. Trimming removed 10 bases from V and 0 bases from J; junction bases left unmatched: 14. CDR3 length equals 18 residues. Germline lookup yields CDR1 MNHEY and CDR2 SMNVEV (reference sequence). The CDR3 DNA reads TGTGCCACCATGGGACTAGCGGGGGCCAAACGGAACTCCTACGAGCAGTACTTC. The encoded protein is CATMGLAGAKRNSYEQYF.

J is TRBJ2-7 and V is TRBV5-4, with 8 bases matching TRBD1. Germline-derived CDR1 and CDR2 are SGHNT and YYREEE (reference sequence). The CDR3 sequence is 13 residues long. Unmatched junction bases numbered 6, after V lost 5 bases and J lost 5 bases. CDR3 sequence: CASSSTGDDEQYF. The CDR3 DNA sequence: TGTGCCAGCAGTTCGACAGGGGATGACGAGCAGTACTTC.

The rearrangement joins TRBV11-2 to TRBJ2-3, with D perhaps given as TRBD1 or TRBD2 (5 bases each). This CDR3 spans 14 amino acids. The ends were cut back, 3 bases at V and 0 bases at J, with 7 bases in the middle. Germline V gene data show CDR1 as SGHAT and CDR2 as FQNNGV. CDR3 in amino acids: CASSFWDSTDTQYF. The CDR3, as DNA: TGTGCCAGCAGCTTCTGGGACAGCACAGATACGCAGTATTTT.

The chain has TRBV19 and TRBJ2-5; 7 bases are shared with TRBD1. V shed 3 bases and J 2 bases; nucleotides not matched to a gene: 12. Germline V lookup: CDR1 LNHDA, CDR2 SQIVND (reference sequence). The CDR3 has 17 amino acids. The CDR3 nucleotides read TGTGCCAGTAGTATCCGACTCAACACGGGACAGCAAGAGACCCAGTACTTC. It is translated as CASSIRLNTGQQETQYF.

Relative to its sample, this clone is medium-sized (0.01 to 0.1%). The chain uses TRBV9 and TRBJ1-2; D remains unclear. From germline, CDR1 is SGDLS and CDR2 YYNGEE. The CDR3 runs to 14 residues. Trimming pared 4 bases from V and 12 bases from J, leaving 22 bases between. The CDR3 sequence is CASSTTGKSSTDTF. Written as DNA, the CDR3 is TGTGCCAGCAGCACCACTGGGAAATCTTCCACCGACACCTTC.

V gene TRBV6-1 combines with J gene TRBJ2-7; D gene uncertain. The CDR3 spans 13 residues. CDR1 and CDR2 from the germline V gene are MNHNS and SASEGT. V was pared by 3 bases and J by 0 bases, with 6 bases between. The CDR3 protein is CASSEGISYEQYF. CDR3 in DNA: TGTGCCAGCAGTGAGGGCATCTCCTACGAGCAGTACTTC.

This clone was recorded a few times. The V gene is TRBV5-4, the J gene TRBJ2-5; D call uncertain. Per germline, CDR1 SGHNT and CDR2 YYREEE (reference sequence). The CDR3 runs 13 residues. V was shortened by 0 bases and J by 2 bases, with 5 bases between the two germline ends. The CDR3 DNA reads TGTGCCAGCAGCTTGGAGGAACAAGAGACCCAGTACTTC. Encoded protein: CASSLEEQETQYF. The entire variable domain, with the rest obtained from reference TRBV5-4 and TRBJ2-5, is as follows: ETGVTQSPTHLIKTRGQQVTLRCSSQSGHNTVSWYQQALGQGPQFIFQYYREEENGRGNFPPRFSGLQFPNYSSELNVNALELDDSALYLCASSLEEQETQYFGPGTRLLVL.

Written as DNA, the CDR3 is TGCAGTGCTCCGAGGGGGGCTGAAGCTTTCTTT. Its translation is CSAPRGAEAFF. The chain uses TRBV20-1 and TRBJ1-1; TRBD1 might be the D (6 bases). CDR3 length: 11 residues. Germline lookup yields CDR1 DFQATT and CDR2 SNEGSKA (reference sequence). Trimming pared 5 bases from V and 6 bases from J, leaving 10 bases between.

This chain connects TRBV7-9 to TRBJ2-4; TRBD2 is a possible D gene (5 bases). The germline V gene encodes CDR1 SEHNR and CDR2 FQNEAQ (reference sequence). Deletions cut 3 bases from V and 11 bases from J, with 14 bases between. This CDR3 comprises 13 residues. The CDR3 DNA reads TGTGCCAGCAGCTTCCCAGGACCGGAGGTTCAGTACTTC. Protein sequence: CASSFPGPEVQYF.

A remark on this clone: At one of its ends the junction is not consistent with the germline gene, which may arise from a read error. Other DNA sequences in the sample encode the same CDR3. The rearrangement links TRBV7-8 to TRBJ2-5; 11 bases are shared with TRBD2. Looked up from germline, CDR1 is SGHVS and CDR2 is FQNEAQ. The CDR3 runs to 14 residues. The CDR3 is CASRLAGGQETQYF. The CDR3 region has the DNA TGTGCCAGCAGATTAGCGGGGGGGCAGGAGACCCAGTACTTC.

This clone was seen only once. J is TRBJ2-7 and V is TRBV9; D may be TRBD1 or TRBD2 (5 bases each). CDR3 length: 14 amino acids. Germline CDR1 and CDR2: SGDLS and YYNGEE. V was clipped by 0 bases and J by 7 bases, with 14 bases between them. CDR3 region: CASSVAQGEGEQYF. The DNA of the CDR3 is TGTGCCAGCAGCGTAGCTCAGGGCGAGGGAGAGCAGTACTTC. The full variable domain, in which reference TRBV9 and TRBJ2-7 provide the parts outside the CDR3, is DSGVTQTPKHLITATGQRVTLRCSPRSGDLSVYWYQQSLDQGLQFLIQYYNGEERAKGNILERFSAQQFPDLHSELNLSSLELGDSALYFCASSVAQGEGEQYFGPGTRLTVT.